This record covers a single T cell receptor (beta chain). The protocol was immunoSEQ multiplex PCR, while the TCRdb copy is restricted to in-frame clones and leaves out a portion. The sample holds under 150,000 clones, over 90% seen once. The data stem from a study of control samples from healthy donors and cancer patients. V shed 6 bases and J shed 7 bases, with 12 bases lying between them. Germline V gives CDR1 MDHEN, CDR2 SYDVKM. This CDR3 region has 13 residues. This sequence was found in a young man in good health. V and J are TRBV28 and TRBJ2-2; no clear D gene. Material: blood. The CDR3 is CASSDLFGGELFF. The CDR3, as DNA: TGTGCCAGCAGCGACCTCTTCGGCGGGGAGCTGTTTTTT.